The rows below give T cell receptor beta chains drawn from one sample of a study of control samples from healthy donors and cancer patients. Generated by immunoSEQ multiplex PCR, the TCRdb table keeps only in-frame clones and is missing some. This sample has about 65,000 clones; about nine tenths occur once, and the top ten carry roughly 1.2%. The sample taken for sequencing was PBMCs. These receptors came from a woman between 50 and 59 years old with colorectal cancer. Both conserved end residues are part of each CDR3. The D gene is left open where the match is weak.

TRBJ2-7 | TRBD1 | TRBV29-1 | CSVVKGGRGEQYF
TRBJ2-1 | . | TRBV9 | CASSVEGGQSGNEQFF
TRBJ1-1 | TRBD1 | TRBV2 | CASDGQAKTLNTEAFF
TRBJ2-1 | . | TRBV7-2 | CASTQQPLGGNEQFF
TRBJ1-1 | TRBD1 | TRBV3-1/TRBV3-2 | CASSPTPGTGGTEAFF
TRBJ2-1 | TRBD2 | TRBV2 | CASSQLLAGTSGSISNEQFF
TRBJ2-2 | . | TRBV10-3 | CAITILFGELFF
TRBJ2-5 | . | TRBV2 | CASSRQGGKETQYF
TRBJ2-1 | . | TRBV29-1 | CSVGLGPYNEQFF
TRBJ2-2 | TRBD1 | TRBV30 | CAWRDRGTGELFF
TRBJ2-7 | . | TRBV29-1 | CSVEKDYEQYF
TRBJ1-6 | . | TRBV11-2 | CASSPTRGRPYNSPLHF
TRBJ2-1 | . | TRBV7-3 | CASSPDAGYNEQFF
TRBJ2-3 | . | TRBV5-1 | CASSSRLSDTQYF
TRBJ1-2 | . | TRBV7-3 | CASSLNDRYDGYTF
TRBJ2-2 | . | TRBV11-2 | CASSPRGSGHTGELFF
TRBJ1-3 | . | TRBV18 | CASSPQGSISGNTIYF
TRBJ2-3 | TRBD2 | TRBV9 | CASSTGGTQYF
TRBJ2-5 | . | TRBV13 | CASSLSGQLAQYF
TRBJ1-4 | TRBD1 | TRBV15 | CATSRVTGQGYEKLFF
TRBJ1-1 | . | TRBV11-2 | CASSLDTNTEAFF
TRBJ2-4 | . | TRBV3-1/TRBV3-2 | CASSQVEGSVQYF
TRBJ2-5 | TRBD2 | TRBV6-1 | CASSEAGGGPQYF
TRBJ2-3 | TRBD2 | TRBV19 | CASSIQRGVPDTQYF
TRBJ1-2 | . | TRBV3-1/TRBV3-2 | CASSQAQGSLVGYTF
TRBJ1-2 | . | TRBV5-5 | CASSLGGGSYGYTF
TRBJ2-5 | TRBD2 | TRBV7-2 | CASSLVASGGAGGETQYF
TRBJ1-2 | TRBD1 | TRBV19 | CASSPTGTGWDGYTF
TRBJ2-3 | . | TRBV7-9 | CASSSGVAADTQYF
TRBJ2-5 | TRBD1 | TRBV6-5 | CASSLSGGKETQYF
TRBJ2-7 | . | TRBV21-1 | CASSKNLRGEQYF
TRBJ1-6 | TRBD1 | TRBV27 | CASKGDSLAGSYNSPLHF
TRBJ2-3 | . | TRBV2 | CASHTGPTDTQYF
TRBJ1-2 | . | TRBV20-1 | CSAHRDYGYTF
TRBJ1-1 | . | TRBV5-1 | CASSLEEGLNTEAFF
TRBJ2-7 | TRBD1 | TRBV18 | CASSPPTGYHEQYF
TRBJ2-1 | TRBD2 | TRBV28 | CASGVVGRAYNEQFF
TRBJ2-3 | . | TRBV7-9 | CASSLWQGSAYTDTQYF
TRBJ2-5 | . | TRBV19 | CASSSPGHPQETQYF
TRBJ2-3 | . | TRBV10-3 | CAISEFREDTQYF
TRBJ2-3 | . | TRBV19 | CASTKGQADTQYF
TRBJ2-1 | . | TRBV7-3 | CASSTPSVNEQFF
TRBJ2-7 | . | TRBV9 | CASSGGGERSYEQYF
TRBJ2-3 | TRBD2 | TRBV18 | CASSPSSAGAPGDTQYF
TRBJ1-2 | . | TRBV2 | CASTTWGHNYGYTF
TRBJ1-6 | . | TRBV13 | CASSQDSDNSPLHF
TRBJ1-5 | . | TRBV7-2 | CASSSGLQPQHF
TRBJ2-3 | . | TRBV9 | CASSVDRYTQYF
TRBJ2-3 | TRBD2 | TRBV30 | CATGGRADTQYF
TRBJ1-1 | . | TRBV28 | CASRESGLHEAFF
TRBJ1-3 | . | TRBV7-9 | CASSLTGSGNTIYF
TRBJ2-3 | . | TRBV5-8 | CASSFVLANTDTQYF
TRBJ2-1 | TRBD2 | TRBV15 | CATSRDPGLAEYNEQFF